The source of this T cell receptor beta chain is a study of blood T cell repertoires in COVID-19. This clone was recorded a few times. Only in-frame clones appear in the TCRdb table, and some are missing; sequencing was by immunoSEQ multiplex PCR. There are roughly 100,000 clones in the sample; 70% to 85% occur only once, and more than 20% lies in the top ten. Trimming stripped 0 bases from V and 4 bases from J, with 3 bases between. This CDR3 region has 13 residues. The germline V gene encodes CDR1 SGHAT and CDR2 FQNNGV. This TCR came from a man between 65 and 85 years old with active or convalescent COVID-19. The sequencing input was peripheral blood. V usage is TRBV11-2 and J usage is TRBJ1-4; unclear D gene. CDR3: CASSLDVNEKLFF. The CDR3 coding sequence is TGTGCCAGCAGCTTAGACGTTAATGAAAAACTGTTTTTT. Looking up the rest from reference TRBV11-2 and TRBJ1-4 gives the full variable domain: EAGVAQSPRYKIIEKRQSVAFWCNPISGHATLYWYQQILGQGPKLLIQFQNNGVVDDSQLPKDRFSAERLKGVDSTLKIQPAKLEDSAVYLCASSLDVNEKLFFGSGTQLSVL.